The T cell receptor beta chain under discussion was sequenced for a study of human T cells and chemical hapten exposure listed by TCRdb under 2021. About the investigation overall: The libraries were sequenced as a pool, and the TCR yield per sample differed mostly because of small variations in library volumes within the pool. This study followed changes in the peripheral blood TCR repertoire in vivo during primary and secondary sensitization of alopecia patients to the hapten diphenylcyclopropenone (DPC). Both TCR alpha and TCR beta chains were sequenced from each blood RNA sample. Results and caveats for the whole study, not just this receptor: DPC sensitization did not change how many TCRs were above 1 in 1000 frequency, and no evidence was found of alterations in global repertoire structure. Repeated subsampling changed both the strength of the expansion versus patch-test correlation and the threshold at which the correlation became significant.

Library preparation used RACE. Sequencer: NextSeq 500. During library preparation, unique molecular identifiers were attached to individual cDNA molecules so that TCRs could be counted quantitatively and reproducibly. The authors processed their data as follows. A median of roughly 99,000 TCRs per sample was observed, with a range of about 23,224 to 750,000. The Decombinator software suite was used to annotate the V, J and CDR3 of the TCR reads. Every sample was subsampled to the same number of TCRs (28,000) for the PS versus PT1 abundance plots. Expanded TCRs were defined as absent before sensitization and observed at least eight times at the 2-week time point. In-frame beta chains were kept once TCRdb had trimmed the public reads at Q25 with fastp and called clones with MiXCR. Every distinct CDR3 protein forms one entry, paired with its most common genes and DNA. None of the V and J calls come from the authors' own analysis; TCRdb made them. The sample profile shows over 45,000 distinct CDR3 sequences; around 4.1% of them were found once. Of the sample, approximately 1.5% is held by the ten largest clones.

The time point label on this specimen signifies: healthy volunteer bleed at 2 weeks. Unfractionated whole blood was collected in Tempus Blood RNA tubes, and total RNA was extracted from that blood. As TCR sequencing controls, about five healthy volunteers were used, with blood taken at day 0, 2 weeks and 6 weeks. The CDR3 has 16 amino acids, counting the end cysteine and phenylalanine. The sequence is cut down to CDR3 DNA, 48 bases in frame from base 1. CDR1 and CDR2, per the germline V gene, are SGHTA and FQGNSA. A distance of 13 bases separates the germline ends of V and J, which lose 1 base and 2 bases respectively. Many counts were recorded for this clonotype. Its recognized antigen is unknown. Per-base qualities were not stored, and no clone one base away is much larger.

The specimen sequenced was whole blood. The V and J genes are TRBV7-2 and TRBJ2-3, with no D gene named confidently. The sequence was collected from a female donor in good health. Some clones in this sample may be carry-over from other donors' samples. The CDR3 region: CASSLDAQINTDTQYF. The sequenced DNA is TGTGCCAGCAGCTTAGATGCTCAGATCAACACAGATACGCAGTATTTT.